The next 22 T cell receptor beta chains were all read from a single sample in a study of blood T cells in healthy people across ages. Together with a sample-barcoded 5' primer, a J-beta primer mix was included in a second PCR lasting about 7 to 12 cycles. TCRdb processed the 5' RACE reads anew with MiXCR; each CDR3 protein has one entry. The repertoire holds some 1.8 million distinct CDR3 sequences, with about 39% as singletons. Sequencing was performed on blood. The receptors were gathered from a human donor in good health.

The chain joins TRBV12-3 or TRBV12-4 to TRBJ1-1; D is ambiguous. The CDR3 has 13 residues. Trimming left V 3 bases short and J 10 bases short, with 15 bases between. The CDR3 loop is CASSLAFSLRAFF. CDR3 bases: TGTGCCAGCAGTTTGGCGTTTAGTTTAAGAGCTTTCTTT.

The chain couples TRBV9 to TRBJ1-2; no definite D call. Trimming took 0 bases from V and 2 from J, leaving 11 bases between them. Germline CDR1 is SGDLS and CDR2 is YYNGEE. This CDR3 region has 15 residues. The CDR3 is CASSVATGGNYGYTF. In DNA form, the CDR3 reads TGTGCCAGCAGCGTAGCTACCGGAGGGAACTATGGCTACACCTTC.

In this sample, this clonotype turned up a few times. The CDR3 nucleotides read TGTGCCAGCAGTTTAGGGGGCAACCCCAATCAGCCCCAGCATTTT. Protein sequence: CASSLGGNPNQPQHF. The V and J genes are TRBV6-5 and TRBJ1-5; 7 bases map to TRBD1. Germline CDR1 and CDR2: MNHEY and SVGAGI. The junction had 6 bases not matched to a gene; V was cut back by 4 bases and J by 3 bases. CDR3 length equals 15 residues.

Turning to this clonotype: An end of the junction differs from the germline gene, which may be a read error. V and J are TRBV7-2 and TRBJ2-4; a weak D match, TRBD1 (6 bases). CDR3 length equals 15 residues. The germline V gene has CDR1 SGHTA and CDR2 FQGNSA. This CDR3 is CASSLELGAFNIQDF. The CDR3 DNA reads TGTGCCAGCAGCTTAGAGTTGGGGGCGTTTAACATTCAGGACTTC.

This clonotype was seen a few times. V usage is TRBV20-1 and J usage is TRBJ1-2; D not certain. V dropped 2 bases and J dropped 7 bases, with 14 bases sitting between them. This CDR3 comprises 13 residues. Germline assignment: CDR1 DFQATT and CDR2 SNEGSKA (reference sequence). CDR3 bases: TGCAGTGCTAGATGGGAGCGTGAGGCTGGCTACACCTTC. This encodes CSARWEREAGYTF.

The chain is built from TRBV20-1 and TRBJ2-7; possibly TRBD1 or TRBD2 for D (5 bases each). The CDR3 extends over 13 amino acids. Trimming removed 4 bases at V and 3 bases at J, with 13 bases between. Germline assignment: CDR1 DFQATT and CDR2 SNEGSKA (reference sequence). CDR3 in DNA: TGCAGTGCTATTACGGGACGGAACTACGAGCAGTACTTC. Amino acids: CSAITGRNYEQYF.

At least ten counts were recorded for this clonotype. This chain joins TRBV27 and TRBJ2-5; no reliable D call. The germline V gene encodes CDR1 MNHEY and CDR2 SMNVEV (reference sequence). Trimming took 6 bases from V and 5 from J, leaving 10 bases between them. The CDR3 covers 12 residues. The CDR3 here is CASSFIGETQYF. In nucleotides, the CDR3 is TGTGCCAGCAGCTTTATTGGGGAGACCCAGTACTTC.

The chain employs TRBV7-9 and TRBJ1-3; the D is unclear. This CDR3 comprises 15 residues. V lost 5 bases and J lost 4, with 15 bases in between. Germline assignment: CDR1 SEHNR and CDR2 FQNEAQ (reference sequence). The CDR3 sequence is CASSPQRFGGNTIYF. CDR3 in DNA: TGTGCCAGCAGCCCCCAGAGGTTTGGAGGAAACACCATATATTTT. Drawing the rest from reference TRBV7-9 and TRBJ1-3, the complete variable domain is DTGVSQNPRHKITKRGQNVTFRCDPISEHNRLYWYRQTLGQGPEFLTYFQNEAQLEKSRLLSDRFSAERPKGSFSTLEIQRTEQGDSAMYLCASSPQRFGGNTIYFGEGSWLTVV.

The V call is TRBV7-2, the J call TRBJ2-3; a possible D gene is TRBD1 (6 bases). V was clipped by 4 bases and J by 4 bases, with 18 bases between them. The germline gives CDR1 SGHTA, CDR2 FQGNSA. This CDR3 has 16 residues. CDR3 in amino acids: CASSSPGHLFPDTQYF. In DNA form, the CDR3 reads TGTGCCAGCAGCTCCCCGGGACACCTCTTTCCAGATACGCAGTATTTT.

This clonotype has a handful of counts. V gene TRBV5-6 combines with J gene TRBJ1-2; D not resolved. The CDR3 runs 14 residues. Germline-derived CDR1 and CDR2 are SGHDT and YYEEEE. V was clipped by 0 bases and J by 4 bases, with 10 bases between them. CDR3 sequence (DNA): TGTGCCAGCAGCTTGGTAGGGATCACCTATGGCTACACCTTC. Translating gives CASSLVGITYGYTF.

The gene calls are TRBV7-9 and TRBJ1-5; no clear D. Germline lookup yields CDR1 SEHNR and CDR2 FQNEAQ (reference sequence). There are 13 residues in the CDR3. V was trimmed by 1 base and J by 5 bases, leaving 6 bases between them. The CDR3: CASSLVEDQPQHF. The CDR3 nucleotides read TGTGCCAGCAGCTTAGTAGAGGATCAGCCCCAGCATTTT.

CDR3 amino acids: CASSEMSETQYF. CDR3 sequence (DNA): TGTGCCAGCAGTGAAATGTCAGAGACCCAGTACTTC. V and J are TRBV6-1 and TRBJ2-5, with no clear D. Trimming pared 2 bases from V and 4 bases from J, leaving 5 bases between. The CDR3 contains 12 residues. Germline lookup yields CDR1 MNHNS and CDR2 SASEGT.

This clonotype has just a few counts. The chain links TRBV5-1 to TRBJ2-1; unclear D gene. Looked up from germline, CDR1 is SGHRS and CDR2 is YFSETQ. The CDR3 is 14 amino acids. The V end lost 3 bases, the J end lost 6 bases, and 13 bases lay between the germline ends. CDR3 DNA: TGCGCCAGCAGCTATTTATACCTGGGCAATGAGCAGTTCTTC. The encoded protein is CASSYLYLGNEQFF.

About this clonotype: One junction end does not reproduce the germline sequence, and a read error may be involved. The J gene is TRBJ1-2, the V gene TRBV4-3, with D possibly being TRBD1 (5 bases). In germline, CDR1 is LGHNA, CDR2 YSLEER. This CDR3 is 14 amino acids long. This CDR3 reads CARSQDSRNRGYTF. DNA of the CDR3: TGCGCCCGCAGCCAAGATTCGCGTAACAGGGGCTACACCTTC.

With respect to this clonotype: At one end, the junction sequence differs from germline, possibly due to a read error. The chain joins TRBV4-1 to TRBJ1-2; 11 nucleotides line up with TRBD1. CDR1 MGHRA and CDR2 YSYEKL come from the germline V gene. The CDR3 totals 15 residues. The CDR3 DNA reads TGCGCCGGCAGCCTGGGACAGGGGGGAGTCTATGGCTACACCTTC. Amino acids: CAGSLGQGGVYGYTF.

The CDR3 reads CASSLVGTIFTDTQYF. The CDR3 nucleotides read TGTGCCAGCAGCTTAGTCGGGACAATCTTCACAGATACGCAGTATTTT. V usage is TRBV7-2 and J usage is TRBJ2-3; the D gene is possibly TRBD1 (6 bases). CDR3 length: 16 amino acids. Deletions cut 1 base from V and 2 bases from J, with 13 bases between. From germline, CDR1 is SGHTA and CDR2 FQGNSA. The full variable domain, completed using reference TRBV7-2 and TRBJ2-3, is GAGVSQSPSNKVTEKGKDVELRCDPISGHTALYWYRQSLGQGLEFLIYFQGNSAPDKSGLPSDRFSAERTGGSVSTLTIQRTQQEDSAVYLCASSLVGTIFTDTQYFGPGTRLTVL.

This chain joins TRBV29-1 and TRBJ2-1; D is undetermined. The ends were cut back, 7 bases at V and 0 bases at J, with 10 bases in the middle. The CDR3 is made up of 13 amino acids. Germline CDR1 and CDR2: SQVTM and ANQGSEA. CDR3 in amino acids: CSAWVGSYNEQFF. The CDR3 bases are TGCAGCGCCTGGGTTGGCTCCTACAATGAGCAGTTCTTC.

CDR3 nucleotides: TGTGCCAGCAGCCTAGATATTGAAGCAGATACGCAGTATTTT. Its translation: CASSLDIEADTQYF. The chain joins TRBV11-1 to TRBJ2-3; no reliable D call. Trimming took off 5 bases at V and 4 bases at J, with 13 bases between the two ends. Germline lookup yields CDR1 SGHAT and CDR2 FQDESV (reference sequence). The CDR3 covers 14 residues.

Comments on this clonotype: The germline gene is not matched at one end of the junction; a read error may be the cause. The chain employs TRBV6-5 and TRBJ2-7; 8 bases line up with TRBD1. CDR1 and CDR2 (germline): MNHEY, SVGAGI. The CDR3 is 16 amino acids. As DNA, the CDR3 is TGTGCCAGCAGTTACTCTATGGGACAGGAGGCCTACGAGCAGGACTTC. It is translated as CASSYSMGQEAYEQDF.

J is TRBJ2-4 and V is TRBV7-2, with D perhaps TRBD1 or TRBD2 (6 bases each). Looked up from germline, CDR1 is SGHTA and CDR2 is FQGNSA. Deletions cut 2 bases from V and 13 bases from J, with 21 bases between. The CDR3 is 15 residues long. This CDR3 is CASSLMKGGYNEQYF. In DNA form, the CDR3 reads TGTGCCAGCAGCTTAATGAAGGGGGGCTACAATGAGCAGTACTTC.

This clonotype came up a few times. The chain joins TRBV12-3 or TRBV12-4 to TRBJ1-6, with D maybe TRBD1 (6 bases). The V end lost 6 bases, the J end lost 9 bases, and 9 bases lay between the germline ends. The CDR3 loop spans 12 amino acids. The CDR3 nucleotides read TGTGCCAGCAGACAGGGACCTTCACCCCTCCACTTT. Translated, it gives CASRQGPSPLHF.

The J gene is TRBJ1-6, the V gene TRBV12-3 or TRBV12-4; 9 bases match TRBD1. The V segment lost 6 bases and the J segment 7 bases; nucleotides outside the gene matches: 4. This CDR3 has 14 amino acids. CDR3 in amino acids: CASSPDRGNSPLHF. For the CDR3, the DNA is TGTGCCAGCAGCCCGGACAGGGGAAATTCACCCCTCCACTTT.